This T cell receptor beta chain was sequenced during a study of shared clonotypes between healthy human individuals. About the study: Donors had three CD4 naive, three CD4 memory, two CD8 naive and one CD8 memory plate apiece. General study findings and limits: Sampling covered nothing but blood. Tissue TCR repertoires likely differ from those found in blood.

Only in-frame clones appear in the TCRdb table, and some are missing; sequencing was by immunoSEQ multiplex PCR. The sample lists over a million clones, approximately 78% occurring once. As regards this clone: Its target is not known.

With 4 bases clipped from V and 3 bases from J, the junction kept 12 bases outside the gene matches. The germline CDR1 and CDR2 sequences are SGHRS and YFSETQ. This CDR3 comprises 19 residues. This clonotype was obtained from a young man in good health. Some clones in this sample may be carry-over from other donors' samples. The rearrangement links TRBV5-1 to TRBJ2-1; 14 bases map to TRBD2. What was sequenced was memory CD4+ T cells from PBMCs. Subset here: CD45RA-negative fraction. The CDR3 nucleotides are TGCGCCAGCAGCGCATTCGGGACTAGCGGGAGTGGGCGCTACAATGAGCAGTTCTTC. Its translation is CASSAFGTSGSGRYNEQFF. Drawing the rest from reference TRBV5-1 and TRBJ2-1, the complete variable domain is KAGVTQTPRYLIKTRGQQVTLSCSPISGHRSVSWYQQTPGQGLQFLFEYFSETQRNKGNFPGRFSGRQFSNSRSEMNVSTLELGDSALYLCASSAFGTSGSGRYNEQFFGPGTRLTVL.